The clone carrying this T cell receptor beta chain was seen more than once but under ten times. Its antigen is unidentified. This sample was taken from a study of cytomegalovirus exposure and HLA in healthy donors. General study results and limits: In a later analysis, compared with equally common non-associated chains, HLA-associated beta chains were more expanded. Presence/absence analyses supposed approximately even sequencing depth among donors. A list of 150 or so TCR beta chains associated with cytomegalovirus was given. Earlier results showed most TCR beta V segments being productive about 87% or about 30% of the time.

Primers for the PCR totalled 60 Vbeta and 13 Jbeta. The table came from immunoSEQ multiplex PCR; TCRdb's copy has only in-frame clones and leaves some out. The sample has under 130,000 clones, about 71% seen once. Germline loops: CDR1 SGHNT, CDR2 YENEEA. This CDR3 is built from 14 residues. V lost 5 bases, J lost 1 base, and 10 bases lay in between. Input material: PBMCs. The chain uses TRBV11-3 and TRBJ2-3; D gene ambiguous. This receptor was taken from a woman aged 50 to 60 in good health and CMV-seronegative. CDR3 region: CASSAERGTDTQYF. The CDR3 DNA is TGTGCCAGCAGCGCAGAACGGGGCACAGATACGCAGTATTTT.